This T cell receptor beta chain was observed in a study of response to subunit inactivated influenza vaccine. With regard to this clonotype: Germline is not matched at one junction end, which may reflect a read error.

The CDR3 extends over 14 amino acids. Looked up from germline, CDR1 is SSHAT and CDR2 is FNYEAQ (reference sequence). TCRdb ran MiXCR on the RT-PCR reads and lists one entry per CDR3 protein. The table records 500,000 or so distinct CDR3 sequences, 16% of them present only once. Sequenced material: CD4+ T cells sorted from PBMCs, taken around 25 months after vaccination. The source of this sequence is a man between 45 and 75 years old who received an inactivated influenza vaccine. J is TRBJ2-5 and V is TRBV7-7, with 8 bases aligning to TRBD2. The CDR3 DNA reads TGTGCTAGCAGCTTAGCGGGGTTCCAAGAGACCCAGTACTTC. This encodes CASSLAGFQETQYF. The full variable domain, its missing parts supplied by reference TRBV7-7 and TRBJ2-5, is GAGVSQSPRYKVTKRGQDVTLRCDPISSHATLYWYQQALGQGPEFLTYFNYEAQPDKSGLPSDRFSAERPEGSISTLTIQRTEQRDSAMYRCASSLAGFQETQYFGPGTRLLVL.